The 7 T cell receptor beta chains below come from one sample, sequenced in a study of blood T cell repertoires in COVID-19. The repertoire was sequenced with immunoSEQ multiplex PCR; TCRdb's copy has only in-frame clones and lacks some. The table lists about 330,000 clones, roughly 90% of them singletons. The sample comprised peripheral blood. The source is a woman aged 45-59 years with active or convalescent COVID-19.

The genes are TRBV7-2 and TRBJ2-5, with TRBD1 matching over 10 bases. CDR1 is SGHTA and CDR2 is FQGNSA in the germline V gene. CDR3 length equals 17 residues. J lost 1 base, V lost 5 bases, and 10 bases had no gene match. CDR3 amino acids: CASSVRQGARFQETQYF. The CDR3 DNA is TGTGCCAGCAGCGTTAGACAGGGGGCTCGGTTCCAAGAGACCCAGTACTTC.

The chain combines TRBV15 with TRBJ2-5; D not resolved. The V end lost 1 base, the J end lost 4 bases, and 7 bases lay between the germline ends. The CDR3 extends over 13 amino acids. Germline CDR1 and CDR2: LNHNV and YYDKDF (reference sequence). CDR3 DNA sequence: TGTGCCACCAGCAGAGCGGGTGGAGAGACCCAGTACTTC. This gives the protein CATSRAGGETQYF.

Note on this clone: Other DNA sequences from this sample encode an identical CDR3 as well. This chain links TRBV3-1 (or the pseudogene TRBV3-2) with TRBJ2-7; a possible D gene is TRBD2 (5 bases). The CDR3 consists of 12 residues. Trimming pared 3 bases from V and 4 bases from J, leaving 7 bases between. CDR1 and CDR2 from the germline V gene are LGHDT and YNNKEL (reference sequence). The CDR3 reads CASSQSGYEQYF. The DNA for the CDR3 is TGTGCCAGCAGCCAGTCGGGATACGAGCAGTACTTC.

The rearrangement joins TRBV5-4 to TRBJ1-3, with 9 bases fitting TRBD1. Germline-derived CDR1 and CDR2 are SGHNT and YYREEE (reference sequence). J lost 0 bases, V lost 0 bases, and 4 bases had no gene match. The CDR3 consists of 17 residues. The CDR3 reads CASSLGGTGFSGNTIYF. CDR3 in DNA: TGTGCCAGCAGCTTGGGGGGGACAGGGTTCTCTGGAAACACCATATATTTT.

The chain recombines TRBV4-1 with TRBJ2-7; D is undetermined. The germline gives CDR1 MGHRA, CDR2 YSYEKL. Trimming left V 4 bases short and J 4 bases short, with 8 bases between. The CDR3 loop spans 12 amino acids. CDR3 loop: CASSPGGYEQYF. In DNA form, the CDR3 reads TGCGCCAGCAGCCCCGGCGGTTACGAGCAGTACTTC.

This rearrangement joins TRBV4-1 to TRBJ2-7; perhaps TRBD2 as D (5 bases). Germline-derived CDR1 and CDR2 are MGHRA and YSYEKL. The CDR3 has 13 residues. V shed 5 bases and J shed 3 bases, with 11 bases lying between them. DNA for the CDR3: TGCGCCAGCAGCACCCGGGAAGACTACGAGCAGTACTTC. Protein product: CASSTREDYEQYF.

The V and J genes are TRBV12-3 or TRBV12-4 and TRBJ2-7; weak D call: TRBD2 (6 bases). Trimming removed 8 bases at V and 1 base at J, with 12 bases between. The CDR3 is 13 residues long. CDR3 DNA: TGTGCCAGCGCCTGGCGGGGATCCTACGAGCAGTACTTC. Translated: CASAWRGSYEQYF.